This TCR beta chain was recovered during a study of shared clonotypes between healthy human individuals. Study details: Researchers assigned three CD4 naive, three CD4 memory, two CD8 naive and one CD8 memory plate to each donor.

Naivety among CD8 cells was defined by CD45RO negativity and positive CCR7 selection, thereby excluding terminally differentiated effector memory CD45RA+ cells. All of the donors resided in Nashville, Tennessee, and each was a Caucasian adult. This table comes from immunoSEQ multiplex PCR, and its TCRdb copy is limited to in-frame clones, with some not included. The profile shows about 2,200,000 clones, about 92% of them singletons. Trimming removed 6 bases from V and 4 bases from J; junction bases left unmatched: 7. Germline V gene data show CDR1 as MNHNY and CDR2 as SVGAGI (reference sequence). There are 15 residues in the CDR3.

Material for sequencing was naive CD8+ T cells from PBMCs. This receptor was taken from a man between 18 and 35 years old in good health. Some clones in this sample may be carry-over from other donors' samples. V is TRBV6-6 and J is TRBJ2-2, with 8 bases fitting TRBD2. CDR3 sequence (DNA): TGTGCCAGCAGCACGGGACTAGACTTCACCGGGGAGCTGTTTTTT. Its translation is CASSTGLDFTGELFF.